These 9 T cell receptor beta chains originate from one sample sequenced in a study of control samples from healthy donors and cancer patients. Profiled with immunoSEQ multiplex PCR; TCRdb holds only in-frame clones, not every one. The data hold 130,000 or so clones, with 89% observed a single time. Sequencing was performed on PBMCs. The receptors originated from a man over 45 with head and neck cancer.

This sequence joins TRBV4-2 and TRBJ1-2, with 7 bases that match TRBD1. The CDR3 runs to 16 residues. Germline assignment: CDR1 LGHNA and CDR2 YNFKEQ. V trimming: 0 bases; J trimming: 4 bases; junction bases outside the gene matches: 8. The CDR3 DNA sequence: TGTGCCAGCAGCCAAGATCAGACAGGGTGGATCTATGGCTACACCTTC. This translates into CASSQDQTGWIYGYTF.

V is TRBV28 and J is TRBJ1-2; D gene uncertain. The CDR3 runs 14 residues. Looked up from germline, CDR1 is MDHEN and CDR2 is SYDVKM. The V end lost 1 base, the J end lost 2 bases, and 8 bases lay between the germline ends. The CDR3 DNA follows: TGTGCCAGCAGTTTATCGTCCAGGAACTATGGCTACACCTTC. This gives the protein CASSLSSRNYGYTF.

A single count supports this clone. The chain joins TRBV20-1 to TRBJ1-1; D not certain. The CDR3 sequence is 9 residues long. V was trimmed by 8 bases and J by 3 bases, leaving 4 bases between them. From germline, CDR1 is DFQATT and CDR2 SNEGSKA (reference sequence). CDR3 loop: CSFHTEAFF. In DNA, the CDR3 is TGCAGTTTCCACACTGAAGCTTTCTTT.

The chain carries TRBV9 and TRBJ1-2, with 7 bases lining up with TRBD1. The CDR3 has 15 residues. The V and J ends lost 0 bases and 2 bases, in that order; junction bases with no gene match: 4. Germline V gene sequence: CDR1 SGDLS, CDR2 YYNGEE. The CDR3 nucleotides are TGTGCCAGCAGCGTAGACAGGGGACCGAACTATGGCTACACCTTC. This sequence encodes CASSVDRGPNYGYTF.

V is TRBV4-1 and J is TRBJ1-2; tentatively, D is TRBD1 (6 bases). The CDR3 is 15 residues long. Germline values: CDR1 MGHRA, CDR2 YSYEKL. The germline V and J ends were trimmed by 7 bases and 1 base, with 16 bases remaining between them. The CDR3 nucleotides are TGCGCCAGCAAAATGGACAGTCTGAATAACTATGGCTACACCTTC. Amino acid sequence: CASKMDSLNNYGYTF.

This clone was recorded only once. The chain has TRBV5-1 and TRBJ2-3, with 13 bases matching TRBD2. Germline CDR1 and CDR2: SGHRS and YFSETQ. After removal of 3 bases from V and 2 bases from J, the junction contained 9 bases not matched to a gene. The CDR3 covers 18 residues. CDR3 coding DNA: TGCGCCAGCAGCTGGGAGGGACTAGCGGGGCGATACACAGATACGCAGTATTTT. Translated: CASSWEGLAGRYTDTQYF.

This chain links TRBV20-1 with TRBJ2-7; D is ambiguous. Germline V CDR1 and CDR2: DFQATT, SNEGSKA (reference sequence). V lost 3 bases, J lost 0 bases, and 9 bases lay in between. This CDR3 spans 13 amino acids. CDR3 DNA sequence: TGCAGTGCTAGTCGGCAGAGCTCCTACGAGCAGTACTTC. Translation gives CSASRQSSYEQYF.

This chain links TRBV5-1 with TRBJ2-1; 7 bases map to TRBD1. The CDR3 has 15 amino acids. V shed 3 bases, J shed 7 bases, and the junction held 10 bases outside the gene matches. Germline loops: CDR1 SGHRS, CDR2 YFSETQ. The CDR3 sequence is CASSSGTGVRNEQFF. As DNA, the CDR3 is TGCGCCAGCAGCTCGGGAACAGGGGTTAGGAATGAGCAGTTCTTC.

This chain links TRBV28 with TRBJ2-6; D call uncertain. V lost 5 bases, J lost 0 bases, and 8 bases lay in between. Per germline, CDR1 MDHEN and CDR2 SYDVKM. The CDR3 consists of 15 residues. The CDR3 here is CASSRQVSGANVLTF. DNA for the CDR3: TGTGCCAGCAGTCGTCAGGTCTCTGGGGCCAACGTCCTGACTTTC.